This T cell receptor beta chain was observed in a study of T cells expressing NK-cell markers. Study-wide context: Eight donors were sequenced, of whom seven were HCMV-seropositive, while the remaining one was HCMV-seronegative.

The germline CDR1 and CDR2 sequences are SNHLY and FYNNEI. There are 13 residues in the CDR3. The authors generated TCR beta cDNA through 5'RACE template switching with UMIs. From the 5' RACE reads, TCRdb lists one entry per CDR3 protein and no DNA. The ten top clones account for roughly a tenth, within a sample of some 390,000 distinct CDR3 sequences. Sequencing was performed on blood T cells: a sorted CD56 or NKG2C T cell subset, CD4+ or CD8+ T cells, or bulk PBMC T cells (not recorded which). This chain links TRBV2 with TRBJ2-7; without DNA, the TCRdb call of TRBD1 cannot be checked. This receptor was obtained from a woman in her forties or fifties in good health. The CDR3 loop reads CASTGTAQREQYF.